These 30 T cell receptor beta chains share one sample of origin, sequenced in a study of siplizumab effects on memory and regulatory T cells. Clones were read by immunoSEQ multiplex PCR, and TCRdb kept only the in-frame ones, dropping some. There are fewer than 100,000 clones in the sample; 94% occur only once, and approximately 0.31% lies in the top ten. The sequenced material came from non-Treg CD4+ T cells sorted from blood. These receptors were taken from a human donor in good health.

V usage is TRBV5-1 and J usage is TRBJ1-3; 7 bases align to TRBD1. CDR1 is SGHRS and CDR2 is YFSETQ in the germline V gene. The CDR3 consists of 15 residues. V gave up 0 bases and J gave up 7 bases; unmatched junction bases: 7. CDR3 in amino acids: CASSLAPGGTNTIYF. Written as DNA, the CDR3 is TGCGCCAGCAGCTTGGCTCCAGGGGGTACTAACACCATATATTTT.

This rearrangement joins TRBV5-1 to TRBJ1-1; 9 bases line up with TRBD1. Germline V CDR1 and CDR2: SGHRS, YFSETQ. There are 14 residues in the CDR3. V dropped 2 bases and J dropped 5; count of bases not matched to a gene: 4. CDR3 sequence reads: CASSFLTGGTEAFF. The CDR3 nucleotides read TGCGCCAGCAGCTTCCTGACAGGGGGTACTGAAGCTTTCTTT. The full variable domain, its missing parts supplied by reference TRBV5-1 and TRBJ1-1, is KAGVTQTPRYLIKTRGQQVTLSCSPISGHRSVSWYQQTPGQGLQFLFEYFSETQRNKGNFPGRFSGRQFSNSRSEMNVSTLELGDSALYLCASSFLTGGTEAFFGQGTRLTVV.

The chain links TRBV2 to TRBJ1-2; 7 bases align to TRBD1. This CDR3 is built from 14 residues. Germline V gene data show CDR1 as SNHLY and CDR2 as FYNNEI. With 3 bases clipped from V and 7 bases from J, the junction kept 8 bases outside the gene matches. DNA of the CDR3: TGTGCCAGCAGTGACAGGGGGGACTATCGTGGCTACACCTTC. Protein product: CASSDRGDYRGYTF.

This chain connects TRBV7-3 to TRBJ2-4, with D uncertain. This CDR3 has 13 amino acids. Trimming took off 0 bases at V and 5 bases at J, with 5 bases between the two ends. Per germline, CDR1 SGHTA and CDR2 FQGTGA. This chain's CDR3 is CASSLTPQNIQYF. The CDR3 DNA reads TGTGCCAGCAGCTTAACGCCCCAAAACATTCAGTACTTC. The whole variable domain, remainder taken from reference TRBV7-3 and TRBJ2-4, is GAGVSQTPSNKVTEKGKYVELRCDPISGHTALYWYRQSLGQGPEFLIYFQGTGAADDSGLPNDRFFAVRPEGSVSTLKIQRTERGDSAVYLCASSLTPQNIQYFGAGTRLSVL.

This chain uses TRBV19 with TRBJ2-2, with 8 bases aligning to TRBD1. Germline assignment: CDR1 LNHDA and CDR2 SQIVND (reference sequence). The ends lost 1 base at V and 4 bases at J; junction bases unmatched: 5. This CDR3 has 16 residues. CDR3 sequence reads: CASSIGRGRLTGELFF. As DNA, the CDR3 is TGTGCCAGTAGTATAGGCAGGGGGCGACTCACCGGGGAGCTGTTTTTT.

As regards this clone: At one boundary the junction diverges from the germline segment, which might be a read error. V usage is TRBV7-7 and J usage is TRBJ2-7, with 7 nucleotides matching TRBD1. CDR3 length: 13 amino acids. Per germline, CDR1 SSHAT and CDR2 FNYEAQ (reference sequence). The CDR3 nucleotides read TGTGCTAGCAGCTTTGACAGGGCTCGCGAGCAGTACTTC. As protein: CASSFDRAREQYF.

CDR3: CASSVTGTGGGETQYF. CDR3 coding DNA: TGCGCCAGCAGCGTAACCGGGACAGGGGGCGGGGAGACCCAGTACTTC. This chain uses TRBV5-1 with TRBJ2-5; 12 nucleotides line up with TRBD1. CDR3 length equals 16 residues. J gave up 5 bases and V 4 bases, and 9 bases lay outside the gene matches. The germline V gene encodes CDR1 SGHRS and CDR2 YFSETQ.

This clone was recorded once. The chain carries TRBV7-9 and TRBJ2-1; 7 positions agree with TRBD2. The V segment lost 6 bases and the J segment 4 bases; nucleotides outside the gene matches: 9. The CDR3 covers 15 residues. Per the germline V gene, CDR1 is SEHNR and CDR2 is FQNEAQ (reference sequence). In DNA, the CDR3 is TGTGCCAGCAGTTTTGGGAGGGTCCTGTACAATGAGCAGTTCTTC. Translation: CASSFGRVLYNEQFF.

The rearrangement joins TRBV19 to TRBJ2-7; no firm D call. CDR3 length equals 15 residues. V was trimmed by 1 base and J by 2 bases, leaving 12 bases between them. Per germline, CDR1 LNHDA and CDR2 SQIVND (reference sequence). This chain's CDR3 is CASSIGSGPTYEQYF. Here the CDR3 DNA reads TGTGCCAGTAGTATAGGGTCCGGGCCAACCTACGAGCAGTACTTC.

This rearrangement joins TRBV18 to TRBJ1-1; TRBD1 might be the D (6 bases). Germline V lookup: CDR1 KGHSH, CDR2 LQKENI. The CDR3 sequence is 14 residues long. Trimming stripped 5 bases from V and 3 bases from J, with 13 bases between. The chain's CDR3 is CASSVNTGYTEAFF. The CDR3 nucleotides are TGTGCCAGCTCAGTAAACACAGGGTACACTGAAGCTTTCTTT.

The V gene is TRBV6-1, the J gene TRBJ1-1, with 7 bases matching TRBD1. V lost 10 bases to trimming and J lost 5 bases; unmatched junction nucleotides: 10. This CDR3 has 13 residues. CDR1 MNHNS and CDR2 SASEGT come from the germline V gene. The CDR3, as DNA: TGTGCCATCGACGACAGGGCGGTTACTGAAGCTTTCTTT. This translates into CAIDDRAVTEAFF.

The rearrangement uses TRBV5-1 and TRBJ2-1, with 11 positions matching TRBD1. The CDR3 covers 16 residues. In germline, CDR1 is SGHRS, CDR2 YFSETQ. Trimming at V came to 0 bases and at J to 7 bases, leaving 6 bases not matched to a gene. CDR3 nucleotide sequence: TGCGCCAGCAGCTTGGGAATGGGACAGGGGGGTAATGAGCAGTTCTTC. Translation: CASSLGMGQGGNEQFF.

Of note for this clone: At one of its ends the junction is not consistent with the germline gene, which may arise from a read error. The rearrangement joins TRBV6-6 to TRBJ1-2; 7 bases are a match to TRBD1. CDR1 and CDR2 from the germline V gene are MNHNY and SVGAGI (reference sequence). The CDR3 runs to 15 residues. DNA of the CDR3: TGTGCCAGCAGTGACTCAGGGGGTGAGGTCTATGGCTACACCTTC. Its protein product is CASSDSGGEVYGYTF.

The chain couples TRBV30 to TRBJ1-1; TRBD1 is a possible D gene (6 bases). Trimming took off 1 base at V and 5 bases at J, with 11 bases between the two ends. This CDR3 is built from 13 residues. The germline gives CDR1 GTSNPN, CDR2 SVGIG (reference sequence). CDR3 in DNA: TGTGCCTGGAGTGCACAGGGCCGGACTGAAGCTTTCTTT. It translates to CAWSAQGRTEAFF.

The V and J genes are TRBV5-6 and TRBJ1-4; no clear D. Between the trimmed V and J ends, which lost 5 bases and 7 bases, there was a span of 12 bases. CDR3 length: 13 amino acids. Germline CDR1 reads SGHDT; CDR2 reads YYEEEE. CDR3 nucleotide sequence: TGTGCCAGCAGTTCCTACGGGTTTGAAAAACTGTTTTTT. This translates into CASSSYGFEKLFF. The whole variable domain, remainder taken from reference TRBV5-6 and TRBJ1-4, is DAGVTQSPTHLIKTRGQQVTLRCSPKSGHDTVSWYQQALGQGPQFIFQYYEEEERQRGNFPDRFSGHQFPNYSSELNVNALLLGDSALYLCASSSYGFEKLFFGSGTQLSVL.

This chain links TRBV5-6 with TRBJ2-1, with 8 bases identical to TRBD1. This CDR3 is 14 amino acids long. V shed 3 bases, J shed 15 bases, and the junction held 14 bases outside the gene matches. Germline V gene lookup returns CDR1 SGHDT and CDR2 YYEEEE. CDR3 amino acids: CASSSGQGGLTLFF. The CDR3 DNA reads TGTGCCAGCAGCTCAGGACAGGGCGGGCTCACACTGTTCTTC.

This clone appeared once. The chain carries TRBV19 and TRBJ1-2; TRBD1 aligns across 7 bases. Losses at the gene ends were 4 bases for V and 5 bases for J; bases not matched to a gene: 10. Germline-derived CDR1 and CDR2 are LNHDA and SQIVND (reference sequence). The CDR3 extends over 15 amino acids. As DNA, the CDR3 is TGTGCCAGTAGTAGGGGGACAGTCTGGATATATGGCTACACCTTC. The encoded protein is CASSRGTVWIYGYTF.

The rearrangement uses TRBV28 and TRBJ2-3; D call uncertain. This CDR3 contains 13 residues. Germline CDR1 is MDHEN and CDR2 is SYDVKM. V lost 2 bases to trimming and J lost 6 bases, with 9 bases between them. In nucleotides, the CDR3 is TGTGCCAGCAGTTTAGTGCCTCCCGATACGCAGTATTTT. This sequence encodes CASSLVPPDTQYF.

The chain links TRBV6-4 to TRBJ1-5; D is unclear. Germline assignment: CDR1 MRHNA and CDR2 SNTAGT. V was trimmed by 2 bases and J by 2 bases, leaving 7 bases between them. The CDR3 runs 14 residues. The CDR3 spells CASSDGGGNQPQHF. The DNA of the CDR3 is TGTGCCAGCAGTGACGGCGGAGGCAATCAGCCCCAGCATTTT.

The V call is TRBV7-6, the J call TRBJ1-3, with D possibly TRBD1 on 5 matching bases. Germline V gene data show CDR1 as SGHVS and CDR2 as FNYEAQ. The CDR3 sequence is 15 residues long. V was shortened by 5 bases and J by 0 bases, with 11 bases between the two germline ends. The CDR3 DNA reads TGTGCCAGCAGCCCTCGGGGGAACTCTGGAAACACCATATATTTT. Translation: CASSPRGNSGNTIYF.

The V gene is TRBV6-1, the J gene TRBJ2-5; D gene ambiguous. The better agreement between TRBJ2-7 and the DNA end casts doubt on the J call. The CDR3 covers 13 residues. Germline lookup yields CDR1 MNHNS and CDR2 SASEGT. As DNA, the CDR3 is TGTGCCAGCAGTGAAGCGCGCCTAGGCGAGCAGTACTTC. Protein product: CASSEARLGEQYF.

CDR3 region: CASSGRWTTDYEQYF. The CDR3 DNA is TGTGCCAGCAGCGGAAGGTGGACTACCGACTACGAGCAGTACTTC. The V call is TRBV11-2, the J call TRBJ2-7, with D maybe TRBD2 (6 bases). The CDR3 extends over 15 amino acids. Germline values: CDR1 SGHAT, CDR2 FQNNGV. Trimming took off 5 bases at V and 3 bases at J, with 17 bases between the two ends. The variable domain in full, with the rest retrieved from reference TRBV11-2 and TRBJ2-7, is EAGVAQSPRYKIIEKRQSVAFWCNPISGHATLYWYQQILGQGPKLLIQFQNNGVVDDSQLPKDRFSAERLKGVDSTLKIQPAKLEDSAVYLCASSGRWTTDYEQYFGPGTRLTVT.

This chain uses TRBV10-3 with TRBJ2-3; the D is unclear. The CDR3 runs 14 residues. CDR1 is ENHRY, CDR2 SYGVKD, per germline. V shed 1 base and J shed 4 bases, with 9 bases lying between them. The CDR3 bases are TGTGCCATCAGTGAGTATCAGCAGGCAGATACGCAGTATTTT. It is translated as CAISEYQQADTQYF.

The rearrangement links TRBV29-1 to TRBJ2-7, with a tentative D call TRBD2 (5 bases). Per germline, CDR1 SQVTM and CDR2 ANQGSEA. The CDR3 is 13 residues long. With 3 bases removed from V and 6 bases from J, the gap between germline ends came to 15 bases. The CDR3 sequence is CSVDRGTVGEQYF. CDR3 DNA sequence: TGCAGCGTTGATCGGGGTACTGTGGGCGAGCAGTACTTC.

The rearrangement uses TRBV4-1 and TRBJ2-3; 9 bases fit TRBD2. The germline CDR1 and CDR2 sequences are MGHRA and YSYEKL. Germline trimming cut 1 base from V and 4 bases from J; bases unmatched to any gene: 0. The CDR3 totals 14 residues. CDR3 amino acids: CASSQGLAADTQYF. In nucleotides, the CDR3 is TGCGCCAGCAGCCAAGGACTAGCGGCAGATACGCAGTATTTT.

This clone occurred a few times. The chain combines TRBV6-1 with TRBJ2-1; TRBD2 matches 7 bases. The CDR3 has 19 amino acids. Unmatched junction bases numbered 20, after V lost 2 bases and J lost 7 bases. Germline loops: CDR1 MNHNS, CDR2 SASEGT. The CDR3 nucleotides are TGTGCCAGCAGTGAACGGTGGACCGGACTTGGACGGACTAGAAATGAGCAGTTCTTC. Translation gives CASSERWTGLGRTRNEQFF.

This clone occurred once. V is TRBV27 and J is TRBJ2-3; 10 positions agree with TRBD2. Germline V gene sequence: CDR1 MNHEY, CDR2 SMNVEV (reference sequence). The V gene end was trimmed by 1 base and the J gene end by 2 bases; junction bases not matched to a gene: 12. The CDR3 is 19 amino acids. The CDR3 region has the DNA TGTGCCAGCAGTTTATACGGGCTAGCGGGAGTTGGGGTCACAGATACGCAGTATTTT. Protein product: CASSLYGLAGVGVTDTQYF.

The chain joins TRBV4-1 to TRBJ2-5; no clear D gene. V was pared by 1 base and J by 5 bases, with 8 bases between. Germline CDR1 and CDR2: MGHRA and YSYEKL. The length of the CDR3 is 13 residues. CDR3 region: CASSQGGVETQYF. In DNA form, the CDR3 reads TGCGCCAGCAGCCAAGGAGGAGTGGAGACCCAGTACTTC.

The chain links TRBV5-6 to TRBJ1-2; D is possibly TRBD1 (6 bases). V was clipped by 4 bases and J by 0 bases, with 7 bases between them. The CDR3 is 13 amino acids. The germline gives CDR1 SGHDT, CDR2 YYEEEE. The CDR3 nucleotides are TGTGCCAGCAGCGGACAGCCTAACTATGGCTACACCTTC. Protein: CASSGQPNYGYTF.

The chain employs TRBV18 and TRBJ1-5; the match to TRBD1 covers 7 bases. V trimming: 5 bases; J trimming: 2 bases; junction bases outside the gene matches: 6. This CDR3 contains 15 residues. Looked up from germline, CDR1 is KGHSH and CDR2 is LQKENI. Here the CDR3 reads CASSLTGEGNQPQHF. The CDR3 DNA reads as TGTGCCAGCTCATTAACAGGGGAAGGCAATCAGCCCCAGCATTTT.